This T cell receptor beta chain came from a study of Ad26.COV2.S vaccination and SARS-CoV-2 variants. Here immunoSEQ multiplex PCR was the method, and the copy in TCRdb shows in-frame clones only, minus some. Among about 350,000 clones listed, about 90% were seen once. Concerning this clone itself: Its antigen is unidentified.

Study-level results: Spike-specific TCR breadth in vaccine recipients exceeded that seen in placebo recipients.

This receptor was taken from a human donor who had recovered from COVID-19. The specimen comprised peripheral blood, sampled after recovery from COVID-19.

CDR3: CASSQVSGFKNTEAFF. The CDR3 DNA follows: TGTGCCAGCAGCCAAGTCAGCGGATTTAAGAACACTGAAGCTTTCTTT. The chain recombines TRBV3-1 (or the pseudogene TRBV3-2) with TRBJ1-1; D ambiguous. Germline V gene data show CDR1 as LGHDT and CDR2 as YNNKEL (reference sequence). V was clipped by 1 base and J by 1 base, with 13 bases between them. This CDR3 is built from 16 residues.